This TCR beta chain was captured by sequencing in a study of cytomegalovirus exposure and HLA in healthy donors. This PCR relied on a set of 60 Vbeta primers and 13 Jbeta primers. This table comes from immunoSEQ multiplex PCR, and its TCRdb copy is limited to in-frame clones, with some not included. The repertoire includes 200,000 to 250,000 clones, over 70% of them detected once, and 0.71% sits in the top ten. Study results and limitations: Indistinguishability led to the exclusion of some V segments, TRBV6-2 and TRBV6-3 included.

This clone has just one count. Its antigen is as yet unknown. The V gene's germline CDR1 is SNHLY and CDR2 FYNNEI. With 1 base removed from V and 1 base from J, the gap between germline ends came to 13 bases. CDR3 length equals 16 residues. This TCR was sampled from a boy aged 2 to 10 in good health and CMV-seronegative. The sample comprised PBMCs. V gene TRBV2 combines with J gene TRBJ1-2; weak D call: TRBD1 (5 bases). The CDR3 region is CASSEGGGVFNYGYTF. The CDR3 DNA is TGTGCCAGCAGTGAAGGAGGAGGGGTCTTTAACTATGGCTACACCTTC.